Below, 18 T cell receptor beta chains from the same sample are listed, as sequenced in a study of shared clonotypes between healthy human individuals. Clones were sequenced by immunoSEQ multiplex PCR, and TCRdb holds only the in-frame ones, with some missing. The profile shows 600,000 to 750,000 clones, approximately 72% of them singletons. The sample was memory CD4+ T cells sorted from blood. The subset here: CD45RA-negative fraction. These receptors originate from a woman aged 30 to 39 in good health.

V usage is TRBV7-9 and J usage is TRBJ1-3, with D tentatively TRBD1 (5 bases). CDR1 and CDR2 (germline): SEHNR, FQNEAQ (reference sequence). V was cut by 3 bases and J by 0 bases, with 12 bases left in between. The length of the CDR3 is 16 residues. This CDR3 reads CASSFGTDFSGNTIYF. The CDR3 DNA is TGTGCCAGCAGCTTCGGGACGGACTTCTCTGGAAACACCATATATTTT.

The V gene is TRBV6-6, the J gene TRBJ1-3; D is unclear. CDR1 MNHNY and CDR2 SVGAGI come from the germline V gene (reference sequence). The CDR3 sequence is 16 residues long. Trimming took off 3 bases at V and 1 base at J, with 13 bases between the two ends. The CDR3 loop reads CASSYPSGLSGNTIYF. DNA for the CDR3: TGTGCCAGCAGTTATCCCTCAGGCCTGTCTGGAAACACCATATATTTT.

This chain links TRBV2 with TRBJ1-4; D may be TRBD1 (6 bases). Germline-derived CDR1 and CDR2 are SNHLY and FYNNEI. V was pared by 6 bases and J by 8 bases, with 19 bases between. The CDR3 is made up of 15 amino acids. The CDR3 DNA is TGTGCCAGCAGCCAAATGGGGGGCTCGCGGGAAAAACTGTTTTTT. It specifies CASSQMGGSREKLFF.

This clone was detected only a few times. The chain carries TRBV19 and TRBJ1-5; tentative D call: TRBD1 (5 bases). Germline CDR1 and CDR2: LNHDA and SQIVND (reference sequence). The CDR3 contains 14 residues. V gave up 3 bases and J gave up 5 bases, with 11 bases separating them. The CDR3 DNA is TGTGCCAGTAGTATCCTGGGGGGTCATCAGCCCCAGCATTTT. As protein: CASSILGGHQPQHF. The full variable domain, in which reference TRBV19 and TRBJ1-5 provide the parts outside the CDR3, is DGGITQSPKYLFRKEGQNVTLSCEQNLNHDAMYWYRQDPGQGLRLIYYSQIVNDFQKGDIAEGYSVSREKKESFPLTVTSAQKNPTAFYLCASSILGGHQPQHFGDGTRLSIL.

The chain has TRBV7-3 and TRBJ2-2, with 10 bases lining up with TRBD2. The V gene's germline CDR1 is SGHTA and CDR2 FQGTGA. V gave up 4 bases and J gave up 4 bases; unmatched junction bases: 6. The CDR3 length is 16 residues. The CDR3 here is CASSSSGLAVTGELFF. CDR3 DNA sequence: TGTGCCAGCAGCTCCTCCGGACTAGCGGTCACCGGGGAGCTGTTTTTT.

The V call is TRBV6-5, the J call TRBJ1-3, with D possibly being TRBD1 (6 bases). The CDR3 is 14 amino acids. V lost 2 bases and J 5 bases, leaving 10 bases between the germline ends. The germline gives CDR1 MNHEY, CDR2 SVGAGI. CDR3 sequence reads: CASSYDRLRNTIYF. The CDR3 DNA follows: TGTGCCAGCAGTTACGACAGGCTGAGAAACACCATATATTTT.

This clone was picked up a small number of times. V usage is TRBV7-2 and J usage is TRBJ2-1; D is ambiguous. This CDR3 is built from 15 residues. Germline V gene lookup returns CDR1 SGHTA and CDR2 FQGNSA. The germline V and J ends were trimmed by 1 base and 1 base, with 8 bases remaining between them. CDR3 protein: CASSLESGSYNEQFF. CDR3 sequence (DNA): TGTGCCAGCAGCTTAGAGTCAGGTTCCTACAATGAGCAGTTCTTC. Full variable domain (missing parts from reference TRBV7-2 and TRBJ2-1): GAGVSQSPSNKVTEKGKDVELRCDPISGHTALYWYRQSLGQGLEFLIYFQGNSAPDKSGLPSDRFSAERTGGSVSTLTIQRTQQEDSAVYLCASSLESGSYNEQFFGPGTRLTVL.

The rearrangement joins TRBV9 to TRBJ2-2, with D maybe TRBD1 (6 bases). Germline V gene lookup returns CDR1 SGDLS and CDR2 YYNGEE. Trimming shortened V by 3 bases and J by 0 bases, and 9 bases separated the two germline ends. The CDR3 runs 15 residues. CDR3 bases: TGTGCCAGCAGCGCGTCAGGGGCGAACACCGGGGAGCTGTTTTTT. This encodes CASSASGANTGELFF. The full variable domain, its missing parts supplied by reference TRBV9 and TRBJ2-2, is DSGVTQTPKHLITATGQRVTLRCSPRSGDLSVYWYQQSLDQGLQFLIQYYNGEERAKGNILERFSAQQFPDLHSELNLSSLELGDSALYFCASSASGANTGELFFGEGSRLTVL.

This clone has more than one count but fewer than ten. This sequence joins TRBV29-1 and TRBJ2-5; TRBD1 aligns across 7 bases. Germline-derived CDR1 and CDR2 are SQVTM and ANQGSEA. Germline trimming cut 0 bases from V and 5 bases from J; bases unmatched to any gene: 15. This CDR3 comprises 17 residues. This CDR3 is CSVEDLVQGRVWETQYF. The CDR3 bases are TGCAGCGTTGAAGATTTGGTACAGGGGCGGGTGTGGGAGACCCAGTACTTC. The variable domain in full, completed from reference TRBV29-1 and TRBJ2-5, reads SAVISQKPSRDICQRGTSLTIQCQVDSQVTMMFWYRQQPGQSLTLIATANQGSEATYESGFVIDKFPISRPNLTFSTLTVSNMSPEDSSIYLCSVEDLVQGRVWETQYFGPGTRLLVL.

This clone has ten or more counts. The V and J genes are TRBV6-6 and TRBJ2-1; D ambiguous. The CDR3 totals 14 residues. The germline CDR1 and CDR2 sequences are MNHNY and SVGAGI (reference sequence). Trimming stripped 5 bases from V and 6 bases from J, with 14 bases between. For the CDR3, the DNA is TGTGCCAGCAGTCCCGGGTTGGAGTTCAATGAGCAGTTCTTC. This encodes CASSPGLEFNEQFF.

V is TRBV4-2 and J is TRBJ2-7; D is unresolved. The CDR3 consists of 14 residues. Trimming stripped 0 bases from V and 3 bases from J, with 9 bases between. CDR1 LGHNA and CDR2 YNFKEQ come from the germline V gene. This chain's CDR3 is CASSQDRTDYEQYF. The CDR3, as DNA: TGTGCCAGCAGCCAAGATCGGACCGACTACGAGCAGTACTTC.

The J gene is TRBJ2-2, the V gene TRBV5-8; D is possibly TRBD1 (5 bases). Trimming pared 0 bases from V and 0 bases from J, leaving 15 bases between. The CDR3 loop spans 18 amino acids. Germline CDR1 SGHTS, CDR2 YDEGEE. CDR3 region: CASSLAWGARPNTGELFF. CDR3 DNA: TGTGCCAGCAGCTTGGCCTGGGGCGCCCGCCCGAACACCGGGGAGCTGTTTTTT. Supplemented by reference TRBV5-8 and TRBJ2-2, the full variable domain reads EAGVTQSPTHLIKTRGQQATLRCSPISGHTSVYWYQQALGLGLQFLLWYDEGEERNRGNFPPRFSGRQFPNYSSELNVNALELEDSALYLCASSLAWGARPNTGELFFGEGSRLTVL.

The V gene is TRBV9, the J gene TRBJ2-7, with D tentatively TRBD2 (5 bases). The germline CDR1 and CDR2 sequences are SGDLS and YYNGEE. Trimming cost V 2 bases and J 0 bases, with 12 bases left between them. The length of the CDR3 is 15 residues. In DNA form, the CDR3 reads TGTGCCAGCAGCGTCCTAGCCGAAGCCTCCTACGAGCAGTACTTC. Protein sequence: CASSVLAEASYEQYF.

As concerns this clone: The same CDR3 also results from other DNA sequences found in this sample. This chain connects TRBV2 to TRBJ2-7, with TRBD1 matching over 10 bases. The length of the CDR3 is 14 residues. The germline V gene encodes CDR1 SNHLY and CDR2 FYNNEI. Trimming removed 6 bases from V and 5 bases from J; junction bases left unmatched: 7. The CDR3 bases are TGTGCCAGCAGCGCTAGGGACAGGGGCCACGAGCAGTACTTC. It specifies CASSARDRGHEQYF. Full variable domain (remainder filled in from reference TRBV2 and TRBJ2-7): EPEVTQTPSHQVTQMGQEVILRCVPISNHLYFYWYRQILGQKVEFLVSFYNNEISEKSEIFDDQFSVERPDGSNFTLKIRSTKLEDSAMYFCASSARDRGHEQYFGPGTRLTVT.

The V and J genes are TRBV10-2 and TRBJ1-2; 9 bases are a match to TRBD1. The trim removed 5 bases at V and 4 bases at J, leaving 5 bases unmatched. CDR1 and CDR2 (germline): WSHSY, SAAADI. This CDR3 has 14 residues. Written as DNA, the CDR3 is TGCGCCAGCAGTTCCACAGGGGGCAGCTATGGCTACACCTTC. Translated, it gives CASSSTGGSYGYTF.

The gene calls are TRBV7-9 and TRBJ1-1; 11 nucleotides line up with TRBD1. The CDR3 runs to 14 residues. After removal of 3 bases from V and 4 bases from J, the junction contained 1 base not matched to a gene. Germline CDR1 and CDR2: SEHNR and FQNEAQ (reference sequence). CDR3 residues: CASSFGQGATEAFF. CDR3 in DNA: TGTGCCAGCAGCTTCGGACAGGGGGCCACTGAAGCTTTCTTT.

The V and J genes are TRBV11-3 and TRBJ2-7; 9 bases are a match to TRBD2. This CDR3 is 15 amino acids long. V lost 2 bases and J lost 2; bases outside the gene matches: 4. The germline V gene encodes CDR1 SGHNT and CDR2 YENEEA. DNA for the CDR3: TGTGCCAGCAGCTTAAATGCGGGAGGGGCCTACGAGCAGTACTTC. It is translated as CASSLNAGGAYEQYF. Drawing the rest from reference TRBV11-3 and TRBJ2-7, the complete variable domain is EAGVVQSPRYKIIEKKQPVAFWCNPISGHNTLYWYLQNLGQGPELLIRYENEEAVDDSQLPKDRFSAERLKGVDSTLKIQPAELGDSAVYLCASSLNAGGAYEQYFGPGTRLTVT.

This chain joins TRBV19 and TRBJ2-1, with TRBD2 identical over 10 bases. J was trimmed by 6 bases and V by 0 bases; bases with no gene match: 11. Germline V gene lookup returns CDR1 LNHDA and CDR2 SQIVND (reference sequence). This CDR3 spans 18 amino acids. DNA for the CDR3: TGTGCCAGTAGTATAGATGCGGTAGCGGGAGGTTATCTCAATGAGCAGTTCTTC. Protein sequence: CASSIDAVAGGYLNEQFF.